Sequencing of this T cell receptor beta chain was carried out in a study of cytomegalovirus exposure and HLA in healthy donors (dated 2017 in TCRdb). For the study in its entirety: In an earlier analysis of roughly 500 of the donors, 276 Gb of sequence data and some 100 million unique TCR beta sequences from roughly 200 million T cells were reported. An early release that covered some 640 HLA-typed donors contained approximately 300 gigabases of sequencing data and 85 million to 100 million unique TCR sequences. Among the roughly 410 genotyped donors, around 81% belonged to the genetic ancestry cluster associated with self-reported Caucasian donors. The aim of the study was to test whether cataloging public T cell receptors could identify signatures of past pathogen exposure. The study used immunosequencing to profile the T cell repertoires of approximately 690 subjects and linked those repertoires to cytomegalovirus serostatus. Along with the approximately 650-subject first cohort, a separate validation cohort of 120 different subjects was used. To predict cytomegalovirus infection status, the study combined high-throughput TCR immunosequencing, statistical association of individual TCRs with disease status, and machine learning. In a later analysis, previously published TCR beta repertoires from 666 donors were re-analyzed and high-resolution HLA genotyping was added so that TCR occurrence patterns could be studied. The later analysis used no new phenotypic data to find candidate immune exposures, relying instead on TCR beta sequences and their occurrence across donors. To decide whether each TCR beta V gene segment behaved as functional or pseudogenic, an earlier analysis of nearly 600 of the donors relied on high-throughput TCR beta sequencing. Donor age, sex, ethnicity and CMV serostatus were compiled together with the repertoire data. In a later genetic analysis, genome-wide SNP genotypes for about 55% of the 666 donors were used, and that subset was treated as a discovery cohort. All discovery cohort repertoires had been generated on a single sequencing platform. Class I and class II HLA loci were covered by the typing at four-digit resolution. The number of typed donors differed by locus: roughly 620-640 for A, B, C, DRB1 and DQB1; 500 to 550 for DQA1; some 610 for DPA1; and roughly 470 for DPB1. Roughly 5 DR-DQ haplotypes were handled as single units for association and clustering, since linkage in the cohort was strong. On average, approximately 250,000 unique TCR beta nucleotide sequences were sequenced per donor among some 430 genotyped donors of the cohort, with roughly 19% of those sequences being non-productive.

The cohort comprised some 700 healthy bone marrow donors. At the time of sampling, every cohort member was nominally healthy, though immune exposures that went unrecorded were likely present. The donor tested CMV seropositive, placing the donor among the 290 or so seropositive members of the cohort. A peripheral blood sample was provided by each donor, and peripheral blood mononuclear cells were used for TCR beta sequencing. The Qiagen DNeasy Blood Extraction Kit was used to extract genomic DNA from the blood cell samples. Compared with germline, V lacks 4 bases and J lacks 7 bases; bases without a gene match: 5. The CDR3 has 15 amino acids, counting the end cysteine and phenylalanine. Of the read, only the CDR3 DNA is kept; its 45 bases are in frame from base 1. From the germline V gene (reference sequence), CDR1 is LNHDA and CDR2 is SQIVND. The library relied on the immunoSEQ multiplex PCR assay. For the multiplex PCR, a mixture combining 60 forward primers for TCR Vbeta segments and 13 reverse primers for TCR Jbeta segments was used. The CDR3 region of rearranged TCR beta genes was amplified from genomic DNA by a multiplex PCR assay. Amplified TCR beta libraries were sequenced as 87-base-pair reads on the Illumina HiSeq System. In the source study's methods: A later analysis tallied roughly 78 million unique TCR beta chains across the 700 or so repertoires, and roughly 11 million of those chains were shared by two or more donors. Raw reads were error-corrected and collapsed into unique sequences by a nearest-neighbor algorithm in which closely related sequences were merged to remove PCR and sequencing errors. Alignment of CDR3 sequences to IMGT reference sequences was used to assign V, D and J gene segments. For a sequence to be retained, a match of at least six nucleotides to both a V gene segment and a J gene segment was required. Rearrangements were classified as productive when the CDR3 lacked stop codons and remained in frame with V and J, and all other rearrangements were classified as non-productive. CDR3 was defined according to IMGT convention as the region running from the second conserved V-encoded cysteine to the conserved J-encoded phenylalanine. The earlier analysis of fewer than 750 of the donors excluded sequences that lacked an unambiguous match to a single V gene segment. In an earlier analysis of 587 of the donors, V segments were called functional above 56.7% productive rearrangements and were called segregating when the between-donor standard deviation exceeded 5%. To diagnose cytomegalovirus status from the catalog of TCR beta chain sequences, a statistical classification framework was built. In a later analysis, TCR nucleotide sequences were compared against IMGT/GENE-DB human TR gene sequences so that V and J genes could be assigned. A later analysis assigned CDR3 sequences and most-parsimonious VDJ recombination scenarios with the TCRdist pipeline. In a later analysis, each TCR beta chain was defined by its CDR3 amino acid sequence together with its V-gene family, and reads lacking a unique V-gene family were excluded. As a way to deal with suspected cross-contamination and a sequencing artifact, a later analysis dropped hundreds of nucleotide sequences that were highly shared and had low generation probability. For each public chain, a later analysis derived a clonal expansion index from normalized ranks of inferred template counts within each repertoire. In a later analysis, generation probabilities were computed using a VDJ recombination model fitted to out-of-frame rearrangements, and the results were checked against IGoR. In a later analysis, hypergeometric tests were used to score TCR-TCR, TCR-HLA and TCR-CMV co-occurrence, with a repertoire-size bias correction applied to TCR pairs. A later analysis estimated false discovery rates by permuting HLA or CMV assignments 20 times. In a later analysis, co-occurring TCRs were grouped using DBSCAN, with TCRdist sequence similarity added in when clustering inside HLA-allele-positive subsets. Repertoires with fewer than 30,000 or more than 120,000 public chains were left out of co-occurrence clustering, as were five repertoires with anomalous nucleotide sharing. This immuneACCESS table, as held by TCRdb, lists in-frame sequences with V and J called but not all clones. Of the missing ones, under half trace to an unresolved V gene in checked studies; the others have no known cause. V and J calls and clone size are copied from that table; D and trimming were computed from the DNA. For this sample the table gives 90,000 to 130,000 clones, of which under 85% were detected only once. Jointly, the top ten make up 5% to 7.5% of the sample.

A note on this clone: No cognate antigen has been identified for it. Per-nucleotide qualities are absent, and no much larger clonotype sits a single base away.

What the research found in general, with its limitations: Strong co-occurrence of HLA alleles, especially DR and DQ, made assigning TCR associations to individual alleles difficult. A group of highly shared sequence variants was considered likely to be a technical artifact of the sequencing pipeline. A later genetic analysis reported fewer N-insertions in productive TCRs among donors in an Asian-associated ancestry cluster than the roughly 700-donor mean. In both the original and validation cohorts, the classifier was reported to diagnose cytomegalovirus status with high specificity and sensitivity. Because the 87-base-pair reads could not distinguish some IMGT-functional V segments, including TRBV6-2 and TRBV6-3, those segments were excluded. In an earlier analysis of around 600 of the donors, most TCR beta V segments appeared in productive rearrangements about 87% or about 30% of the time, broadly matching IMGT annotations. Because counts were too low, approximately 18 rarely observed V segments, including chromosome 9 orphons, were excluded from the earlier analysis of 587 of the donors. Linkage disequilibrium might explain the correlated functional status among segregating V segments, but an unknown experimental factor could not be ruled out. The study gave a list of about 170 TCR beta chains associated with cytomegalovirus. In a later analysis, HLA-associated TCR beta chains showed more clonal expansion and lower generation probabilities than non-associated chains that were equally common. While some public TCRs were present in many individuals, most TCR sequences turned up only very rarely across donors. This cohort had only TCR beta chains sequenced, and the lack of alpha or paired-chain data limited which features could be detected. The authors suggested that the approach could potentially be generalized to other disease states and immunological phenotypes. According to a later analysis, TCR association rates differed among HLA loci, with DRB1 alleles showing the most associated TCRs and HLA-C alleles showing the fewest. According to a later analysis, parvovirus B19, influenza, CMV and Epstein-Barr virus appeared linked to several top co-occurrence clusters. Because HLA typing was missing for some donors at each locus, association tests included only the typed subset. An association between a missense DCLRE1C variant and V-gene and J-gene trimming of TCR beta chains was found in a later genetic analysis and replicated in an independent cohort. In vitro tests confirmed that a few of the cytomegalovirus-associated TCR beta chains recognize cytomegalovirus antigens. Roughly uniform sequencing depth across donors was assumed in presence/absence analyses, although this assumption may not hold. In a later analysis, 16,951 TCR beta sequences were associated with specific HLA alleles at a false discovery rate of 0.05. For the cohort, immune exposure information was limited to CMV serostatus. A further reported finding was that TCR beta sequences accurately predicted the HLA-A and HLA-B alleles for most subjects in the first cohort. According to a later analysis, most CMV-associated TCR beta chains appeared to be HLA-restricted, and the HLA associations seemed to be driven largely by CMV exposure.

Input material: PBMCs. The clonotype comes from a young man in good health and CMV-seropositive. Here the chain combines TRBV19 and TRBJ1-4; the central 11 bases match TRBD1. Read as DNA, the sequence is TGTGCCAGTAGTACTGGACAGGGGGCGAGTGAAAAACTGTTTTTT. This encodes CASSTGQGASEKLFF.